This T cell receptor (beta chain) was captured by sequencing in a study of cytomegalovirus exposure and HLA in healthy donors. About the study: The roughly 120 validation repertoires matched the approximately 700 first-cohort repertoires in platform, a later analysis reported.

TCRdb keeps only in-frame clones here, not all; method: immunoSEQ multiplex PCR. The sample includes around 70,000 clones, roughly 92% seen only once; the top ten take approximately 2%. Whole-study results and caveats: Reportedly, diagnosis of cytomegalovirus status by the classifier showed high specificity and sensitivity. According to a subsequent analysis, TCR clusters from the first cohort were inclined to appear together in the 120 validation repertoires. In vitro testing confirmed three CMV-associated chains as specific for CMV antigens.

Turning to this clone: As yet, its antigen is unknown.

CDR3 length equals 17 residues. This TCR came from a woman younger than 35 in good health and CMV-seropositive. The sequencing input was PBMCs. The V and J genes are TRBV21-1 and TRBJ1-1; the table assigns TRBD1, which was not confirmed against the DNA. TRBV21-1 is flagged as a pseudogene. In DNA form, the CDR3 reads TGTGCCAGCAGCAAACCGGGGACAGGAGTGCTGAACACTGAAGCTTTCTTT. This codes for CASSKPGTGVLNTEAFF.